These T cell receptor beta chains were read from a single sample in a study of T-cell memory formation after mild COVID-19. Using its own MiXCR run on the 5' RACE reads, TCRdb lists one record per CDR3 protein. This sample has more than 80,000 distinct CDR3 sequences; approximately 13% occur once, and the top ten carry around 30%. The sample consisted of PBMCs or a T cell subset sorted from them (not recorded which). These receptors were collected from an adult woman who had mild COVID-19 (a few samples of this study predate the infection). Cell type and time point are not known. The CDR3 runs from the conserved cysteine through the conserved F or W. A D gene is named only where the DNA matches it firmly. Not every row has a clone size; where given, it reads once, few, many or a size class.

abundance,d_gene,j_gene,v_gene,CDR3aa,CDR3nt
.,TRBD1,TRBJ2-7,TRBV27,CASTGTGGIYEQYF,TGTGCCAGCACCGGGACAGGGGGCATCTACGAGCAGTACTTC
.,.,TRBJ2-3,TRBV15,CATTADSKSEMDTQYF,TGTGCCACCACCGCGGACTCCAAGAGTGAGATGGATACGCAGTATTTT
few,.,TRBJ2-5,TRBV29-1,CSVEGGLGREWETQYF,TGCAGCGTTGAAGGAGGGCTTGGGCGGGAATGGGAGACCCAGTACTTC
.,.,TRBJ2-7,TRBV6-5,CASSYSSSYEQYF,TGTGCCAGCAGTTACTCGAGCTCCTACGAGCAGTACTTC
.,.,TRBJ2-7,TRBV3-1,CASSHPGPTDEAWVSYEQYF,TGTGCCAGCAGCCATCCAGGGCCGACGGACGAGGCATGGGTTTCCTACGAGCAGTACTTC
.,.,TRBJ1-5,TRBV12-3/TRBV12-4,CASSLDQPQHF,TGTGCCAGCAGTTTAGATCAGCCCCAGCATTTT
few,.,TRBJ2-1,TRBV7-9,CASSLYVNEQFF,TGTGCCAGCAGCTTATATGTAAATGAGCAGTTCTTC
.,.,TRBJ2-1,TRBV27,CASSLSHHNEQFF,TGTGCCAGCAGTTTATCCCACCACAATGAGCAGTTCTTC
.,.,TRBJ2-1,TRBV7-8,CASSLARGGEQFF,TGTGCCAGCAGCTTAGCGCGGGGAGGTGAGCAGTTCTTC
few,TRBD2,TRBJ2-3,TRBV11-2,CASSSSGITDTQYF,TGTGCCAGCAGCTCTAGCGGAATCACAGATACGCAGTATTTT
.,TRBD1,TRBJ2-4,TRBV6-6,CASRYDRGQNIQYF,TGTGCCAGCAGATATGACAGGGGGCAAAACATTCAGTACTTC
few,.,TRBJ2-7,TRBV12-3/TRBV12-4,CASTPMVWGVPYEQYF,TGTGCCAGCACCCCAATGGTATGGGGGGTCCCCTACGAGCAGTACTTC
few,TRBD1,TRBJ1-1,TRBV6-6,CASSLPGQGYTEAFF,TGTGCCAGCAGTCTACCGGGACAGGGGTACACTGAAGCTTTCTTT
few,TRBD1,TRBJ1-2,TRBV25-1,CASSTPGQGASGYTF,TGTGCCAGCAGTACCCCGGGACAGGGGGCTTCTGGCTACACCTTC
many,.,TRBJ2-1,TRBV19,CASSPNYNEQFF,TGTGCCAGTAGTCCTAACTACAATGAGCAGTTCTTC
.,.,TRBJ1-1,TRBV5-1,CASSLEPSSGYSTEAFF,TGCGCCAGCAGCTTGGAGCCCTCCAGCGGATACAGCACTGAAGCTTTCTTT
few,TRBD2,TRBJ2-7,TRBV7-8,CASRVTSGEQYF,TGTGCCAGCAGAGTCACTAGCGGCGAGCAGTACTTC
few,.,TRBJ2-7,TRBV21-1,CASSITGRLGYEQYF,TGTGCCAGCAGCATAACGGGTAGATTGGGGTACGAGCAGTACTTC
few,.,TRBJ1-5,TRBV27,CASSFGGPDQPQHF,TGTGCCAGCAGTTTCGGGGGGCCGGATCAGCCCCAGCATTTT
.,.,TRBJ1-5,TRBV2,CASTPAGNNQPQHF,TGTGCCAGCACTCCGGCCGGTAACAATCAGCCCCAGCATTTT
.,.,TRBJ2-1,TRBV7-6,CASSLAPDYISSYNEQFF,TGTGCCAGCAGCTTAGCCCCCGACTATATCAGCTCCTACAATGAGCAGTTCTTC
few,.,TRBJ2-5,TRBV12-3/TRBV12-4,CASSTVSRTQYF,TGTGCCAGCAGTACGGTGTCGAGGACCCAGTACTTC
few,TRBD2,TRBJ2-1,TRBV25-1,CASSELAGVGRYEQFF,TGTGCCAGCAGTGAACTAGCGGGAGTGGGACGTTATGAGCAGTTCTTC
.,TRBD2,TRBJ2-1,TRBV4-3,CASSQDLSGLAGYNEQFF,TGCGCCAGCAGCCAAGATTTATCAGGACTAGCGGGTTACAATGAGCAGTTCTTC
few,.,TRBJ2-1,TRBV29-1,CSVEDRAGSEVSYEQFF,TGCAGCGTTGAAGATCGGGCAGGGAGTGAGGTATCCTATGAGCAGTTCTTC
.,.,TRBJ2-5,TRBV5-1,CASSLASGYRETQYF,TGCGCCAGCAGCTTGGCCTCGGGGTATAGAGAGACCCAGTACTTC
.,.,TRBJ2-7,TRBV29-1,CSIGGTYEQYF,TGCAGCATCGGGGGTACCTACGAGCAGTACTTC
.,.,TRBJ2-3,TRBV12-3/TRBV12-4,CASSSLSGVTDTQYF,TGTGCCAGCAGTTCGCTTTCGGGGGTAACAGATACGCAGTATTTT
few,.,TRBJ2-5,TRBV5-6,CASSLAGLLVEETQYF,TGTGCCAGCAGCTTGGCCGGACTCCTTGTGGAAGAGACCCAGTACTTC
few,.,TRBJ2-3,TRBV25-1,CASSELERAFTDTQYF,TGTGCCAGCAGTGAATTGGAGCGGGCGTTCACAGATACGCAGTATTTT
.,.,TRBJ1-4,TRBV19,CASSPRVGEKLFF,TGTGCCAGTAGCCCCCGCGTCGGGGAAAAACTGTTTTTT
few,.,TRBJ2-2,TRBV5-1,CASSLVNRDTYTGELFF,TGCGCCAGCAGCTTGGTTAACCGGGACACATACACCGGGGAGCTGTTTTTT
few,.,TRBJ2-2,TRBV7-6,CASSLDARSPNTGELFF,TGTGCCAGCAGCTTAGATGCTAGATCTCCAAACACCGGGGAGCTGTTTTTT
few,.,TRBJ1-1,TRBV7-9,CASSPAPRQTNTEAFF,TGTGCCAGCAGCCCCGCCCCCCGACAGACGAACACTGAAGCTTTCTTT
few,.,TRBJ1-4,TRBV5-1,CASSPPDSGKLFF,TGCGCCAGCAGCCCACCAGACAGCGGGAAACTGTTTTTT